The 25 T cell receptor beta chains listed next were all sequenced from one sample in a study of identical twins. In TCRdb, the 5' RACE reads were re-called with MiXCR into one record per CDR3 protein. The repertoire holds approximately 700,000 distinct CDR3 sequences, around a sixth seen once, with roughly 14% in the top ten. In addition, the sample was reused for a study of T cells expressing NK-cell markers.

The sample comprised PBMCs. These receptor sequences come from a woman between 18 and 29 years old in good health.

This clonotype has just a few counts. The junction shows a germline mismatch at one end, possibly a read error. The chain recombines TRBV20-1 with TRBJ2-7; no clear D. The CDR3 runs to 15 residues. Germline V gene data show CDR1 as DFQATT and CDR2 as SNEGSKA (reference sequence). The CDR3 sequence: CSARIPGALQGPTTF. The CDR3 DNA is TGCAGTGCTAGGATCCCGGGCGCCCTCCAAGGGCCTACGACTTTC.

Ten or more counts support this clonotype. The chain joins TRBV5-1 to TRBJ2-1; 15 bases match TRBD2. The J segment lost 4 bases and the V segment lost 5 bases, leaving 4 bases of the junction unmatched. Germline-derived CDR1 and CDR2 are SGHRS and YFSETQ. The CDR3 loop spans 16 amino acids. The CDR3 is CASSFGLAGGYNEQFF. CDR3 DNA sequence: TGCGCCAGCAGTTTTGGACTAGCGGGAGGGTACAATGAGCAGTTCTTC.

This chain links TRBV6-1 with TRBJ1-3; TRBD1 might be the D (5 bases). The germline V gene encodes CDR1 MNHNS and CDR2 SASEGT. CDR3 length: 17 amino acids. Trimming took off 4 bases at V and 3 bases at J, with 19 bases between the two ends. The CDR3 nucleotides read TGTGCCAGCAGTGCCGGAACAAGGGGCAGTTATGGAAACACCATATATTTT. It codes for CASSAGTRGSYGNTIYF.

This clonotype was detected only a few times. The V gene is TRBV2, the J gene TRBJ2-1; D not resolved. With 5 bases removed from V and 5 bases from J, the gap between germline ends came to 10 bases. Germline values: CDR1 SNHLY, CDR2 FYNNEI. The CDR3 has 13 residues. The CDR3 DNA is TGTGCCAGCAGTAAAGACTGGAACAATGAGCAGTTCTTC. Residues: CASSKDWNNEQFF. The full variable domain, rest sourced from reference TRBV2 and TRBJ2-1, is EPEVTQTPSHQVTQMGQEVILRCVPISNHLYFYWYRQILGQKVEFLVSFYNNEISEKSEIFDDQFSVERPDGSNFTLKIRSTKLEDSAMYFCASSKDWNNEQFFGPGTRLTVL.

This clonotype was observed at least ten times. This chain connects TRBV20-1 to TRBJ2-1, with 10 bases that match TRBD2. CDR1 is DFQATT, CDR2 SNEGSKA, per germline (reference sequence). This CDR3 is built from 15 residues. Trimming cost V 1 base and J 5 bases; bases outside gene matches: 5. The CDR3 nucleotides are TGCAGTGCTAGAGGGGCTAGCGGGAGTGACAATGAGCAGTTCTTC. Translating gives CSARGASGSDNEQFF.

The rearrangement uses TRBV20-1 and TRBJ2-3, with TRBD1 matching 7 bases. Germline CDR1 and CDR2: DFQATT and SNEGSKA (reference sequence). With 2 bases clipped from V and 3 bases from J, the junction kept 5 bases outside the gene matches. The CDR3 spans 14 residues. The CDR3 coding sequence is TGCAGTGCTAGACGAACAGGGGTGACAGATACGCAGTATTTT. Translation gives CSARRTGVTDTQYF.

Many counts were recorded for this clonotype. The rearrangement joins TRBV7-9 to TRBJ2-1; the match to TRBD2 covers 10 bases. Per the germline V gene, CDR1 is SEHNR and CDR2 is FQNEAQ (reference sequence). The CDR3 spans 16 residues. V dropped 0 bases and J dropped 3; count of bases not matched to a gene: 2. The CDR3 protein is CASSLALAGGYNEQFF. For the CDR3, the DNA is TGTGCCAGCAGCTTAGCGTTAGCGGGGGGCTACAATGAGCAGTTCTTC.

The rearrangement links TRBV5-1 to TRBJ2-3, with TRBD2 as a possible D gene (7 bases). Trimming removed 4 bases at V and 5 bases at J, with 20 bases between. Germline CDR1 and CDR2: SGHRS and YFSETQ. The CDR3 runs to 16 residues. CDR3 nucleotides: TGCGCCAGCAGCCCGAGCGGCCGGGGGGCGGGAGATACGCAGTATTTT. Its protein product is CASSPSGRGAGDTQYF.

The chain joins TRBV7-9 to TRBJ2-7; no firm D call. Germline V gene lookup returns CDR1 SEHNR and CDR2 FQNEAQ (reference sequence). The V gene lost 5 bases and the J gene lost 3 bases, with 23 bases spanning the gap. The CDR3 is 17 amino acids. The CDR3 DNA reads as TGTGCCAGCAGCCGAGCTCTGGCGCGAGTAAATGACTACGAGCAGTACTTC. Translating it yields CASSRALARVNDYEQYF. Using reference TRBV7-9 and TRBJ2-7 for the parts outside the CDR3, the full variable domain is DTGVSQNPRHKITKRGQNVTFRCDPISEHNRLYWYRQTLGQGPEFLTYFQNEAQLEKSRLLSDRFSAERPKGSFSTLEIQRTEQGDSAMYLCASSRALARVNDYEQYFGPGTRLTVT.

The V and J genes are TRBV11-2 and TRBJ2-1; 7 nucleotides align to TRBD2. The CDR3 runs 18 residues. Trimming cost V 5 bases and J 1 base; bases outside gene matches: 14. Germline-derived CDR1 and CDR2 are SGHAT and FQNNGV. The CDR3 region is CASSPGMGRTRSYNEQFF. DNA of the CDR3: TGTGCCAGCAGCCCCGGTATGGGGAGGACTAGATCCTACAATGAGCAGTTCTTC.

About this clonotype: Relative to the germline gene, one junction end is altered; a read error may explain this. The chain is built from TRBV6-5 and TRBJ2-7; D could derive from TRBD1 or TRBD2 (5 bases each). CDR1 MNHEY and CDR2 SVGAGI come from the germline V gene. The CDR3 runs to 16 residues. CDR3 sequence: CASTYGTDPGAYEQYF. The DNA for the CDR3 is TGTGCCAGCACTTACGGGACGGACCCAGGAGCCTACGAGCAGTACTTC.

This rearrangement joins TRBV20-1 to TRBJ2-7; 7 bases fit TRBD2. V lost 7 bases to trimming and J lost 4 bases; unmatched junction nucleotides: 10. The CDR3 is made up of 13 amino acids. Germline CDR1 reads DFQATT; CDR2 reads SNEGSKA (reference sequence). CDR3: CSVERENEYEQYF. Here the CDR3 DNA reads TGCAGTGTAGAGCGGGAAAACGAATACGAGCAGTACTTC.

This clonotype appeared a few times. CDR3 protein: CAISPEGSGVTIRYEQYF. The CDR3 DNA reads TGTGCCATCAGTCCTGAGGGTAGCGGGGTGACTATTCGCTACGAGCAGTACTTC. This chain links TRBV10-3 with TRBJ2-7, with TRBD2 matching 8 bases. The germline V gene encodes CDR1 ENHRY and CDR2 SYGVKD. With V trimmed by 5 bases and J by 3 bases, 18 bases remained unmatched. The CDR3 consists of 18 residues.

The chain couples TRBV7-3 to TRBJ2-1; D is perhaps TRBD2 (9 bases). CDR3 length: 18 residues. V shed 3 bases and J shed 6 bases, with 24 bases lying between them. Germline CDR1 SGHTA, CDR2 FQGTGA. DNA of the CDR3: TGTGCCAGCAGCTTTGTCAGGGGGCGGGGGGGTCCGGCCAATGAGCAGTTCTTC. Translating gives CASSFVRGRGGPANEQFF.

The chain employs TRBV5-1 and TRBJ1-1; weak D call: TRBD1 (6 bases). The V gene lost 4 bases and the J gene lost 0 bases, with 13 bases spanning the gap. Germline CDR1 and CDR2: SGHRS and YFSETQ. The CDR3 has 15 residues. The DNA for the CDR3 is TGCGCCAGCAGCACAGGGACCAGCATGAACACTGAAGCTTTCTTT. It encodes CASSTGTSMNTEAFF.

This chain connects TRBV29-1 to TRBJ1-1; tentatively, D is TRBD1 (5 bases). Germline V gene sequence: CDR1 SQVTM, CDR2 ANQGSEA. CDR3 length: 12 residues. V was shortened by 4 bases and J by 8 bases, with 14 bases between the two germline ends. The DNA for the CDR3 is TGCAGCGTTGGAGTCGCGGGGGAGGAAGCTTTCTTT. This sequence encodes CSVGVAGEEAFF.

The V gene is TRBV6-1, the J gene TRBJ2-1, with 10 bases identical to TRBD1. Unmatched junction bases numbered 8, after V lost 5 bases and J lost 7 bases. Germline assignment: CDR1 MNHNS and CDR2 SASEGT. This CDR3 is built from 15 residues. The CDR3, as DNA: TGTGCCAGCAGTACAATGACAGGGGGCTTAAATGAGCAGTTCTTC. Amino acid sequence: CASSTMTGGLNEQFF.

This clonotype was counted a few times. The chain recombines TRBV20-1 with TRBJ1-1; no clear D. V was clipped by 3 bases and J by 1 base, with 12 bases between them. The CDR3 is 14 residues long. Per germline, CDR1 DFQATT and CDR2 SNEGSKA (reference sequence). The CDR3 nucleotides are TGCAGTGCTAGCCCCGGGCACCGGAACACTGAAGCTTTCTTT. This gives the protein CSASPGHRNTEAFF.

The chain employs TRBV4-3 and TRBJ2-1; D unresolved. Germline-derived CDR1 and CDR2 are LGHNA and YSLEER. The CDR3 extends over 13 amino acids. V lost 4 bases to trimming and J lost 9 bases, with 13 bases between them. CDR3 bases: TGCGCCAGCAGCCCGGCCCCCCTGGTTGAGCAGTTCTTC. Its translation: CASSPAPLVEQFF.

This clonotype was observed a handful of times. The chain carries TRBV20-1 and TRBJ2-3, with no clear D. V was cut by 3 bases and J by 0 bases, with 13 bases left in between. CDR1 is DFQATT and CDR2 is SNEGSKA in the germline V gene (reference sequence). The CDR3 covers 15 residues. CDR3 residues: CSARVQPLSTDTQYF. CDR3 DNA sequence: TGCAGTGCTAGGGTTCAGCCCCTGAGCACAGATACGCAGTATTTT.

This clonotype was seen a few times. This chain links TRBV6-1 with TRBJ2-7; TRBD2 matches 9 bases. V dropped 8 bases and J dropped 3; count of bases not matched to a gene: 5. Germline CDR1 MNHNS, CDR2 SASEGT. This CDR3 comprises 13 residues. The CDR3 here is CASSQAGGYEQYF. DNA for the CDR3: TGTGCCAGCTCTCAAGCGGGAGGCTACGAGCAGTACTTC.

V usage is TRBV20-1 and J usage is TRBJ1-2; 7 nucleotides agree with TRBD1. The trim removed 0 bases at V and 5 bases at J, leaving 6 bases unmatched. This CDR3 is built from 14 residues. CDR1 and CDR2 (germline): DFQATT, SNEGSKA (reference sequence). The CDR3 nucleotides read TGCAGTGCTAGAGATCAGGGGACAGTATATGGCTACACCTTC. Encoded protein: CSARDQGTVYGYTF.

This clonotype has only a few counts. The gene calls are TRBV11-2 and TRBJ2-3; possibly TRBD2 for D (6 bases). Trimming took 4 bases from V and 4 from J, leaving 12 bases between them. CDR1 is SGHAT and CDR2 is FQNNGV in the germline V gene. CDR3 length: 14 amino acids. CDR3 sequence reads: CASSSEGGADTQYF. The CDR3 region has the DNA TGTGCCAGCAGCTCAGAGGGCGGGGCAGATACGCAGTATTTT. Using reference TRBV11-2 and TRBJ2-3 for the parts outside the CDR3, the full variable domain is EAGVAQSPRYKIIEKRQSVAFWCNPISGHATLYWYQQILGQGPKLLIQFQNNGVVDDSQLPKDRFSAERLKGVDSTLKIQPAKLEDSAVYLCASSSEGGADTQYFGPGTRLTVL.

This clonotype appeared many times. The J gene is TRBJ2-3, the V gene TRBV12-3 or TRBV12-4, with D possibly being TRBD1 (5 bases). V lost 3 bases and J 0 bases, leaving 13 bases between the germline ends. The CDR3 spans 16 residues. CDR3 in amino acids: CASSLGLSPSTDTQYF. In DNA form, the CDR3 reads TGTGCCAGCAGTTTGGGGCTATCCCCCAGCACAGATACGCAGTATTTT.

This clonotype was recorded a few times. The chain recombines TRBV29-1 with TRBJ1-5; 8 nucleotides agree with TRBD1. Germline V gives CDR1 SQVTM, CDR2 ANQGSEA. There are 18 residues in the CDR3. J gave up 0 bases and V 2 bases, and 12 bases lay outside the gene matches. CDR3 protein: CSVELAGGDIYSNQPQHF. The CDR3 DNA reads as TGCAGCGTTGAACTCGCAGGGGGCGATATTTATAGCAATCAGCCCCAGCATTTT.